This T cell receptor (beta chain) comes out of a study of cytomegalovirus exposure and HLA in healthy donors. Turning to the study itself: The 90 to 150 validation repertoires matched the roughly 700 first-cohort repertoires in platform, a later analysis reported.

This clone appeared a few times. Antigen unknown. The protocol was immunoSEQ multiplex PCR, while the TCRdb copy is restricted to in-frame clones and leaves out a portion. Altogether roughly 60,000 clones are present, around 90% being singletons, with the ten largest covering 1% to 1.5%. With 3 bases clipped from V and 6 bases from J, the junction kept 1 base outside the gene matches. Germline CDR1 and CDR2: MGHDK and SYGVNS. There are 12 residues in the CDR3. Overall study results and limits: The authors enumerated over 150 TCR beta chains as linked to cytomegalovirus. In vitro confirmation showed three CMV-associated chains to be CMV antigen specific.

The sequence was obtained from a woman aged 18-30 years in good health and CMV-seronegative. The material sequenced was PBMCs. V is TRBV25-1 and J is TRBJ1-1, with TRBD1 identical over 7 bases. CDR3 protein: CASSDTGAEAFF. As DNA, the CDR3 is TGTGCCAGCAGTGACACAGGGGCTGAAGCTTTCTTT.